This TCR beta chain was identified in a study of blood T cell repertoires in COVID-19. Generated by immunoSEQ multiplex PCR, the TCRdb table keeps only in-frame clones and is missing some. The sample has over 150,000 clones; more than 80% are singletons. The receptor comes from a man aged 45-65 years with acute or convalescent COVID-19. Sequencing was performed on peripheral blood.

The CDR3 sequence is CAAKRAGVYEQYF. The CDR3, as DNA: TGTGCCGCCAAACGAGCGGGAGTCTACGAGCAGTACTTC. The V gene is TRBV6-5, the J gene TRBJ2-7, with 8 nucleotides matching TRBD2. V trimming: 11 bases; J trimming: 3 bases; junction bases outside the gene matches: 9. Per the germline V gene, CDR1 is MNHEY and CDR2 is SVGAGI. The CDR3 runs to 13 residues.